The table lists the clone carrying this T cell receptor (beta chain) with a few counts. Its antigen remains unidentified. These data belong to a study of T cells in Graves' hyperthyroidism and ophthalmopathy. General study findings and limits: Most expanded thyroid clonotypes above 0.001 recurred in blood.

Lactation, pregnancy, other autoimmune disease or uncontrolled infection led to exclusion of patients. Thyroid ultrasound, orbital computed tomography, clinical symptoms, and serum thyroxine and TRAb underpinned diagnoses. V dropped 3 bases and J dropped 5 bases, with 19 bases sitting between them. The length of the CDR3 is 16 residues. TCR beta CDR3 region amplification was performed from RNA transcripts. With the HTBI primer set, the TCR CDR3 went through a first round of RT-PCR. TCRdb recomputed calls from the multiplex PCR reads with MiXCR, one row per CDR3 protein. This sample has over 500,000 distinct CDR3 sequences, with roughly 45% found just once.

The genes are TRBV12-3 or TRBV12-4 and TRBJ1-2, with D maybe TRBD1 (6 bases). This clonotype was sampled from an adult woman with Graves' disease, either hyperthyroidism or ophthalmopathy (not recorded which). Sample: peripheral blood or thyroid tissue (not recorded which). The CDR3: CASSFVTGLSLYGYTF. CDR3 nucleotide sequence: TGTGCCAGCAGTTTTGTAACAGGGCTCTCGCTGTATGGCTACACCTTC.